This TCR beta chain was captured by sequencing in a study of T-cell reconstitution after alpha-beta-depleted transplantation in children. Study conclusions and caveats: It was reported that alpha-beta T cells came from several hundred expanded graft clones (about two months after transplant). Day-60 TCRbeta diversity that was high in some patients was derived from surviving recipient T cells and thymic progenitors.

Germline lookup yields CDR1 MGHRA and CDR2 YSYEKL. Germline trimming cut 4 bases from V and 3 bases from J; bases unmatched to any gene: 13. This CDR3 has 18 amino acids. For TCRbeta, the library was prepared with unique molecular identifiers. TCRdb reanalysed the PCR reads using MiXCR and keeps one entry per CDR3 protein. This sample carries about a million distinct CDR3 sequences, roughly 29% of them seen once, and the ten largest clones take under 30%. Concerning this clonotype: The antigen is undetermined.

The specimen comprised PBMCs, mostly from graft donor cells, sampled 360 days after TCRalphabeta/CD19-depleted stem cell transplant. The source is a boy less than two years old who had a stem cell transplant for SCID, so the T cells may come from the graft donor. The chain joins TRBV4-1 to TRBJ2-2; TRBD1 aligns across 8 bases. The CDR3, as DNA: TGCGCCAGCAGCCTTACACGAGTCAGGACAGGGTACACCGGGGAGCTGTTTTTT. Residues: CASSLTRVRTGYTGELFF.